Following are 14 T cell receptor beta chains from one sample sequenced in a study of blood T cell repertoires in COVID-19. The assay was immunoSEQ multiplex PCR, and TCRdb's table has in-frame clones only and misses some. Of 130,000 to 150,000 clones listed, 75% to 85% are singletons. Source material: peripheral blood. Every receptor here comes from a man in his sixties with active or convalescent COVID-19.

The chain recombines TRBV18 with TRBJ2-2; 8 nucleotides line up with TRBD1. The CDR3 has 17 residues. The junction had 14 bases not matched to a gene; V was cut back by 5 bases and J by 6 bases. In germline, CDR1 is KGHSH, CDR2 LQKENI. CDR3 region: CASSSKFGQGRAGELFF. CDR3 nucleotide sequence: TGTGCCAGCTCATCCAAATTCGGACAGGGAAGGGCCGGGGAGCTGTTTTTT. Drawing the rest from reference TRBV18 and TRBJ2-2, the complete variable domain is NAGVMQNPRHLVRRRGQEARLRCSPMKGHSHVYWYRQLPEEGLKFMVYLQKENIIDESGMPKERFSAEFPKEGPSILRIQQVVRGDSAAYFCASSSKFGQGRAGELFFGEGSRLTVL.

The J gene is TRBJ2-3, the V gene TRBV19; possibly TRBD2 for D (5 bases). Trimming cost V 6 bases and J 0 bases, with 10 bases left between them. The CDR3 totals 14 residues. Germline lookup yields CDR1 LNHDA and CDR2 SQIVND (reference sequence). Here the CDR3 reads CASRVSVSTDTQYF. As DNA, the CDR3 is TGTGCCAGTAGGGTTAGCGTGAGCACAGATACGCAGTATTTT. The variable domain in full, completed from reference TRBV19 and TRBJ2-3, reads DGGITQSPKYLFRKEGQNVTLSCEQNLNHDAMYWYRQDPGQGLRLIYYSQIVNDFQKGDIAEGYSVSREKKESFPLTVTSAQKNPTAFYLCASRVSVSTDTQYFGPGTRLTVL.

The chain links TRBV10-3 to TRBJ1-5; 7 bases agree with TRBD1. The CDR3 spans 16 residues. V lost 2 bases to trimming and J lost 1 base; unmatched junction nucleotides: 5. The germline CDR1 and CDR2 sequences are ENHRY and SYGVKD. CDR3 amino acids: CAISERKGASNQPQHF. The CDR3 bases are TGTGCCATCAGTGAGAGGAAGGGGGCGAGCAATCAGCCCCAGCATTTT.

The chain links TRBV24-1 to TRBJ2-2; no firm D call. Trimming left V 3 bases short and J 7 bases short, with 14 bases between. CDR3 length equals 15 residues. Germline V lookup: CDR1 KGHDR, CDR2 SFDVKD. The CDR3 loop reads CATSDVGRIDGELFF. DNA of the CDR3: TGTGCCACCAGTGATGTGGGCAGGATCGACGGGGAGCTGTTTTTT.

The V gene is TRBV7-2, the J gene TRBJ2-3; 10 bases are a match to TRBD2. The V gene end was trimmed by 1 base and the J gene end by 7 bases; junction bases not matched to a gene: 11. The CDR3 has 17 amino acids. The germline V gene encodes CDR1 SGHTA and CDR2 FQGNSA. The DNA for the CDR3 is TGTGCCAGCAGCTTAGTGCACCTAGCGGGAGAGGGGAATACGCAGTATTTT. Translation gives CASSLVHLAGEGNTQYF.

The rearrangement links TRBV6-5 to TRBJ1-6; unclear D gene. Trimming took off 2 bases at V and 0 bases at J, with 8 bases between the two ends. The CDR3 has 16 residues. Per the germline V gene, CDR1 is MNHEY and CDR2 is SVGAGI. CDR3: CASSYRRSSYNSPLHF. In DNA form, the CDR3 reads TGTGCCAGCAGTTACAGGCGGAGCTCCTATAATTCACCCCTCCACTTT.

V gene TRBV11-2 combines with J gene TRBJ2-5, with 9 bases matching TRBD2. This CDR3 is 19 amino acids long. Germline V gene data show CDR1 as SGHAT and CDR2 as FQNNGV. J lost 0 bases, V lost 5 bases, and 16 bases had no gene match. This CDR3 is CASSPPWAGGRSHQETQYF. CDR3 DNA sequence: TGTGCCAGCAGCCCCCCGTGGGCGGGAGGGCGATCTCACCAAGAGACCCAGTACTTC.

This clone was observed a single time. The V call is TRBV6-2 or TRBV6-3, the J call TRBJ2-2; TRBD2 agrees at 10 bases. Germline loops: CDR1 MNHEY, CDR2 SVGEGT. This CDR3 is built from 17 residues. J lost 7 bases, V lost 4 bases, and 12 bases had no gene match. The CDR3 is CASSSQPGLAKVGELFF. For the CDR3, the DNA is TGTGCCAGCAGTTCCCAACCGGGACTAGCGAAGGTCGGGGAGCTGTTTTTT.

The CDR3 here is CASSQDYYYNEQFF. CDR3 bases: TGTGCCAGCAGCCAAGACTACTACTACAATGAGCAGTTCTTC. The chain has TRBV14 and TRBJ2-1; D is uncertain. Germline values: CDR1 SGHDN, CDR2 FVKESK. The length of the CDR3 is 14 residues. Trimming took off 0 bases at V and 3 bases at J, with 6 bases between the two ends. The whole variable domain, filled in from reference TRBV14 and TRBJ2-1, reads EAGVTQFPSHSVIEKGQTVTLRCDPISGHDNLYWYRRVMGKEIKFLLHFVKESKQDESGMPNNRFLAERTGGTYSTLKVQPAELEDSGVYFCASSQDYYYNEQFFGPGTRLTVL.

This clone was seen just once. The CDR3 bases are TGCGCCAGCAGTCTTTTTCCCGGGACACAAGAGACCCAGTACTTC. It is translated as CASSLFPGTQETQYF. The rearrangement joins TRBV5-1 to TRBJ2-5; D perhaps matches TRBD1 (6 bases). Germline V gene lookup returns CDR1 SGHRS and CDR2 YFSETQ. V gave up 5 bases and J gave up 2 bases, with 16 bases separating them. This CDR3 spans 15 amino acids.

This clone was observed a few times. The CDR3 sequence is CASSYTPTGGRGDTGELFF. The CDR3 nucleotides are TGTGCCAGCAGTTACACACCGACAGGGGGAAGGGGCGACACCGGGGAGCTGTTTTTT. The chain uses TRBV6-2 or TRBV6-3 and TRBJ2-2; 9 nucleotides align to TRBD1. Per germline, CDR1 MNHEY and CDR2 SVGEGT. The CDR3 totals 19 residues. The junction had 13 bases not matched to a gene; V was cut back by 2 bases and J by 3 bases.

This chain connects TRBV5-4 to TRBJ2-1; 10 nucleotides match TRBD2. Germline CDR1 SGHNT, CDR2 YYREEE (reference sequence). The CDR3 spans 14 residues. The V and J ends lost 2 bases and 9 bases, in that order; junction bases with no gene match: 5. CDR3 sequence reads: CASSLAGGPGEQFF. The DNA for the CDR3 is TGTGCCAGCAGCTTAGCGGGGGGGCCGGGTGAGCAGTTCTTC.

The CDR3 is CASSYAGLTTSTNTGELFF. The CDR3 DNA is TGTGCCAGCAGTTACGCTGGACTAACAACAAGTACGAACACCGGGGAGCTGTTTTTT. The rearrangement uses TRBV6-2 or TRBV6-3 and TRBJ2-2; the D gene is possibly TRBD2 (6 bases). The V and J ends lost 2 bases and 0 bases respectively, with 19 bases between them. This CDR3 spans 19 amino acids. Germline V gene sequence: CDR1 MNHEY, CDR2 SVGEGT.

The chain couples TRBV18 to TRBJ1-4, with TRBD1 matching over 9 bases. V gave up 3 bases and J gave up 1 base; unmatched junction bases: 9. This CDR3 is 18 amino acids long. Germline V gene data show CDR1 as KGHSH and CDR2 as LQKENI. The CDR3 sequence: CASSPPQGAWETNEKLFF. For the CDR3, the DNA is TGTGCCAGCTCACCCCCACAGGGGGCGTGGGAAACTAATGAAAAACTGTTTTTT.